This T cell receptor (beta chain) comes out of a study of T-cell memory formation after mild COVID-19 (dated by TCRdb to the early 2020s). Study-wide context: Most TCR sequence clusters were specific to one of the two donors. T-cell clones expanding and contracting after mild COVID-19 in a couple of donors were tracked by longitudinal TCRalpha and TCRbeta repertoire sequencing. The cohort was made up of two young adult volunteers, one female and one male, who were previously healthy. Broader findings and caveats from the paper: Some responding clones were found in pre-infection memory, which suggests that pre-existing cross-reactive memory T cells took part in the SARS-CoV-2 response. Whether the second-wave clones peaking on day 37 were SARS-CoV-2 specific was not confirmed. The study included only two mild cases, and larger cohorts that include severe cases with pre-infection samples were judged to be necessary. Contracting CD4+ clones were located mainly in the CM and EM memory subsets, whereas CD8+ clones were found to be enriched in EMRA. Clones contracting from day 15 to 85 had balanced CD4/CD8 phenotypes, while a second wave expanding from day 15 to 37 was biased towards CD4+.

With respect to this clonotype: The antigen it recognizes is unknown. No base qualities exist here, and no much larger clone lies one base off it.

The CDR3 has 16 amino acids, counting the end cysteine and phenylalanine. Only the CDR3 DNA is retained, 48 bases long and in frame from the first base. Taken from the germline V gene, the CDR1 and CDR2 loops are MGHRA and YSYEKL. V gives up 4 bases and J gives up 7 bases, and the segment between their germline ends measures 20 bases. These reads were obtained on an Illumina NovaSeq 6000. TCRalpha and TCRbeta cDNA libraries were built by 5'RACE with constant-segment primers, adding sample barcodes and unique molecular identifiers. Trizol reagent was used to extract RNA from every sample. Library amplification was performed in two PCR steps, and a second sample barcode and Illumina TruSeq adapters were introduced in the second step. Sequencing of libraries was performed on an Illumina NovaSeq with 2 x 150 bp paired-end reads. The study's own analysis went as follows. Demultiplexing of reads and collapsing into UMI-guided consensus sequences were performed with migec v1.2.7. Using mixcr v2.1.11, UMI consensuses were aligned to TRA and TRB V and J templates and then assembled into clonotypes. Clonotypes were classified as expanded or contracted when called significant by both edgeR and NoisET, with noise models trained on biological replicates. For edgeR calls, the thresholds were a false discovery rate-adjusted p below 0.01 and a log2 fold-change of 1. PCA with hierarchical clustering of max-normalized trajectories of the 1000 most abundant clonotypes was used as exploratory dynamics analysis. Separately sequenced CD4+ and CD8+ repertoires were used to assign the CD4 or CD8 phenotype of responding clones. TCRdb passed the public sequencing reads through fastp at Q25 and MiXCR, retaining productive beta sequences. Under each unique CDR3 protein, matching rows form one entry showing the most common genes and DNA. The V and J calls, along with clone size, are taken from TCRdb and not from the paper's own processing. The table for this sample lists about 190,000 distinct CDR3 sequences; roughly a fifth of them were counted only once. Under 30% of the sample is held by the ten biggest clonotypes.

Ficoll-Paque density gradient centrifugation was the method used to isolate PBMCs. Sample: PBMCs or a T cell subset sorted from them (not recorded which). The receptor was isolated from an adult woman who had mild COVID-19 (a few samples of this study predate the infection). The sample titles of this study are shuffled in the database, so cell type and time point are left out; the donor was told from shared clones. Recombination connected TRBV4-1 to TRBJ2-1, with the D call perhaps TRBD1 or TRBD2, each one matching 5 bases. The bases read TGCGCCAGCAGCCTGGCCGGGACGGCGGACGGGAATGAGCAGTTCTTC. This codes for CASSLAGTADGNEQFF.